The 20 T cell receptor beta chains listed next were all sequenced from one sample in a study of shared clonotypes between healthy human individuals. Assay: immunoSEQ multiplex PCR; the TCRdb copy retains only in-frame clones and omits some. The profile shows about 2.3 million clones, 90% to 95% of them singletons. Specimen: naive CD4+ T cells from PBMCs. Subset noted: CD45RA+ positively selected. The receptors come from a man aged 18 to 30 in good health. Some clones in this sample may be carry-over from other donors' samples.

The chain has TRBV7-7 and TRBJ2-5; TRBD1 agrees at 9 bases. CDR3 length: 15 residues. With 5 bases clipped from V and 4 bases from J, the junction kept 8 bases outside the gene matches. From germline, CDR1 is SSHAT and CDR2 FNYEAQ (reference sequence). The CDR3, as DNA: TGTGCCAGCAGCCCCGGGACAGGGTCGGGAGAGACCCAGTACTTC. This sequence encodes CASSPGTGSGETQYF.

In nucleotides, the CDR3 is TGTGCCAGCAGTTCCCGGGACAGTGGGATGAACACTGAAGCTTTCTTT. This encodes CASSSRDSGMNTEAFF. The rearrangement joins TRBV28 to TRBJ1-1; 7 positions agree with TRBD1. The V gene end was trimmed by 4 bases and the J gene end by 0 bases; junction bases not matched to a gene: 8. Germline V gene data show CDR1 as MDHEN and CDR2 as SYDVKM. The CDR3 is 16 amino acids. Filled out from reference TRBV28 and TRBJ1-1, the complete variable domain reads DVKVTQSSRYLVKRTGEKVFLECVQDMDHENMFWYRQDPGLGLRLIYFSYDVKMKEKGDIPEGYSVSREKKERFSLILESASTNQTSMYLCASSSRDSGMNTEAFFGQGTRLTVV.

In its sample, this clone was seen once. The genes are TRBV4-1 and TRBJ1-2, with D possibly matching TRBD1 (5 bases). The CDR3 has 16 amino acids. Germline CDR1 is MGHRA and CDR2 is YSYEKL. The germline V and J ends were trimmed by 0 bases and 3 bases, with 14 bases remaining between them. DNA for the CDR3: TGCGCCAGCAGCCAAGATCCGGGGGACGTAGACTATGGCTACACCTTC. Translated, it gives CASSQDPGDVDYGYTF.

The chain recombines TRBV28 with TRBJ2-7; 10 bases map to TRBD1. The V segment lost 9 bases and the J segment 8 bases; nucleotides outside the gene matches: 4. The germline gives CDR1 MDHEN, CDR2 SYDVKM. This CDR3 contains 11 residues. In DNA form, the CDR3 reads TGTGCCAGTCCGGGACAGGGGAAGCAGTACTTC. Translation gives CASPGQGKQYF.

J is TRBJ2-7 and V is TRBV11-2; 7 bases are a match to TRBD1. Germline V CDR1 and CDR2: SGHAT, FQNNGV. Trimming at V came to 0 bases and at J to 3 bases, leaving 20 bases not matched to a gene. The CDR3 covers 20 residues. CDR3 sequence reads: CASSLEVGQGVGPSRYEQYF. DNA of the CDR3: TGTGCCAGCAGCTTAGAAGTGGGGCAGGGGGTTGGACCCTCCCGCTACGAGCAGTACTTC.

The V and J genes are TRBV6-5 and TRBJ1-1, with a tentative D call TRBD1 (5 bases). The CDR3 totals 15 residues. Trimming took 6 bases from V and 2 from J, leaving 16 bases between them. The germline gives CDR1 MNHEY, CDR2 SVGAGI. Here the CDR3 DNA reads TGTGCCAGCAGCCCAGTGGGGGACGTAAACACTGAAGCTTTCTTT. Protein product: CASSPVGDVNTEAFF.

A word on this clone: Other DNA sequences in the same sample also yield this CDR3. DNA of the CDR3: TGTGCCAGCAGTTTGGCAGGATCAGGAAACACCATATATTTT. Translation: CASSLAGSGNTIYF. The chain carries TRBV28 and TRBJ1-3; the D is unclear. The germline CDR1 and CDR2 sequences are MDHEN and SYDVKM. Trimming took 3 bases from V and 4 from J, leaving 10 bases between them. The CDR3 is 14 amino acids.

Only one count was recorded for this clone. The chain joins TRBV29-1 to TRBJ1-4; D remains ambiguous. Germline V CDR1 and CDR2: SQVTM, ANQGSEA. The CDR3 has 11 residues. With 6 bases removed from V and 8 bases from J, the gap between germline ends came to 10 bases. The DNA for the CDR3 is TGCAGCGTCCAAGATGGCGAAAAACTGTTTTTT. It encodes CSVQDGEKLFF.

The chain uses TRBV28 and TRBJ2-7, with 10 positions matching TRBD2. Germline assignment: CDR1 MDHEN and CDR2 SYDVKM. The CDR3 is 14 amino acids. V dropped 2 bases and J dropped 6; count of bases not matched to a gene: 4. CDR3 amino acids: CASSLPSGSREQYF. The CDR3 nucleotides read TGTGCCAGCAGTTTACCTAGCGGGAGTCGCGAGCAGTACTTC.

This rearrangement joins TRBV13 to TRBJ2-7; TRBD2 matches at 10 bases. The CDR3 contains 17 residues. Trimming took 0 bases from V and 1 from J; bases not matched to a gene: 6. Germline V gene data show CDR1 as PRHDT and CDR2 as FYEKMQ (reference sequence). CDR3 DNA sequence: TGTGCCAGCAGCTTAGGCCGTCTAGCGGGAGTATCCTACGAGCAGTACTTC. It is translated as CASSLGRLAGVSYEQYF.

The chain couples TRBV7-9 to TRBJ2-7; 11 nucleotides match TRBD2. The CDR3 contains 13 residues. The V segment lost 5 bases and the J segment 7 bases; nucleotides outside the gene matches: 4. Per germline, CDR1 SEHNR and CDR2 FQNEAQ (reference sequence). The CDR3 DNA is TGTGCCAGCAGCCCGCTAGCGGGAGGTGAGCAGTACTTC. Amino acids: CASSPLAGGEQYF.

The chain joins TRBV10-3 to TRBJ2-7, with 15 bases aligning to TRBD2. V was clipped by 6 bases and J by 4 bases; unmatched bases: 1. CDR1 and CDR2 (germline): ENHRY, SYGVKD. There are 14 residues in the CDR3. This chain's CDR3 is CAIRGTSGRYEQYF. CDR3 DNA sequence: TGTGCCATCAGGGGGACTAGCGGGAGGTACGAGCAGTACTTC.

This clone was observed a single time. The sample carries other DNA sequences with the same CDR3. The V call is TRBV7-9, the J call TRBJ2-5; tentative D call: TRBD2 (6 bases). Germline V lookup: CDR1 SEHNR, CDR2 FQNEAQ (reference sequence). The CDR3 is 14 residues long. V dropped 1 base and J dropped 5 bases, with 11 bases sitting between them. The CDR3 DNA reads as TGTGCCAGCAGCTTAGTGGGGGGTGGCGAGACCCAGTACTTC. This translates into CASSLVGGGETQYF.

CDR3: CASSFPPARVESYNEQFF. The CDR3 DNA reads TGTGCCAGCAGCTTCCCGCCCGCGCGGGTCGAGTCCTACAATGAGCAGTTCTTC. J is TRBJ2-1 and V is TRBV7-9; D perhaps matches TRBD2 (5 bases). The germline gives CDR1 SEHNR, CDR2 FQNEAQ (reference sequence). V dropped 3 bases and J dropped 1 base, with 19 bases sitting between them. This CDR3 comprises 18 residues.

To note about this clone: A much larger clone lies one base from this, so it may be a read error. The chain has TRBV6-1 and TRBJ2-3; 9 bases line up with TRBD1. This CDR3 is built from 14 residues. Germline V gives CDR1 MNHNS, CDR2 SASEGT. Unmatched junction bases numbered 1, after V lost 5 bases and J lost 1 base. Here the CDR3 reads CASSWTGGTDTQYF. In DNA, the CDR3 is TGTGCCAGCAGTTGGACAGGGGGCACAGATACGCAGTATTTT.

As concerns this clone: The sample has other DNA sequences that encode this CDR3 too. The V and J genes are TRBV6-1 and TRBJ1-1; no definite D call. This CDR3 is built from 12 residues. Trimming took off 3 bases at V and 2 bases at J, with 4 bases between the two ends. Germline CDR1 reads MNHNS; CDR2 reads SASEGT. The CDR3 spells CASSELNTEAFF. CDR3 DNA: TGTGCCAGCAGTGAGCTAAACACTGAAGCTTTCTTT.

Concerning this clone: The same CDR3 arises from other DNA sequences in this sample as well. The chain links TRBV5-1 to TRBJ2-7, with D maybe TRBD2 (5 bases). This CDR3 spans 14 amino acids. The germline V gene encodes CDR1 SGHRS and CDR2 YFSETQ. Trimming took 0 bases from V and 0 from J, leaving 7 bases between them. Here the CDR3 DNA reads TGCGCCAGCAGCTTGGCGGGGTCCTCCTACGAGCAGTACTTC. Encoded protein: CASSLAGSSYEQYF.

The V and J genes are TRBV5-4 and TRBJ2-3, with D unclear. V lost 2 bases to trimming and J lost 0 bases, with 13 bases between them. The CDR3 is 16 amino acids. Per germline, CDR1 SGHNT and CDR2 YYREEE (reference sequence). DNA for the CDR3: TGTGCCAGCAGCTTAAAATCGTATTCTAGCACAGATACGCAGTATTTT. It yields the protein CASSLKSYSSTDTQYF.

This chain joins TRBV2 and TRBJ1-2; TRBD1 aligns across 7 bases. J was trimmed by 4 bases and V by 7 bases; bases with no gene match: 9. CDR1 SNHLY and CDR2 FYNNEI come from the germline V gene. The CDR3 length is 14 residues. In DNA, the CDR3 is TGTGCCAGCACCCCTCTGAGACAGGGCTATGGCTACACCTTC. Translating it yields CASTPLRQGYGYTF. The complete variable domain, with remaining parts taken from reference TRBV2 and TRBJ1-2, reads EPEVTQTPSHQVTQMGQEVILRCVPISNHLYFYWYRQILGQKVEFLVSFYNNEISEKSEIFDDQFSVERPDGSNFTLKIRSTKLEDSAMYFCASTPLRQGYGYTFGSGTRLTVV.

Notes on this clone: In the same sample, other DNA sequences code for this CDR3. The chain is built from TRBV29-1 and TRBJ1-3; D unresolved. The germline V gene encodes CDR1 SQVTM and CDR2 ANQGSEA. The V gene lost 4 bases and the J gene lost 0 bases, with 10 bases spanning the gap. The CDR3 has 14 amino acids. The CDR3 sequence: CSVVGGSSGNTIYF. For the CDR3, the DNA is TGCAGCGTTGTTGGTGGGAGCTCTGGAAACACCATATATTTT.